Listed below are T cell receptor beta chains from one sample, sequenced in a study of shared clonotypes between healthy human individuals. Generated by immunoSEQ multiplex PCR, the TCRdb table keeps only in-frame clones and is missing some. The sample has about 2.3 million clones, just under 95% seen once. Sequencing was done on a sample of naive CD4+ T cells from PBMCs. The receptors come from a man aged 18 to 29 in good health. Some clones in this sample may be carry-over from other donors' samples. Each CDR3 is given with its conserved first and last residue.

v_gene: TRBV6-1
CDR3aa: CASIYHNYGYTF

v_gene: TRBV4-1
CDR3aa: CASSPTSGSSSYNEQFF

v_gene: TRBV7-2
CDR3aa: CASSRISGRAEGQFF

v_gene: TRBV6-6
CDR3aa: CASGNTGELFF

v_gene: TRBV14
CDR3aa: CASSQDWREGLETQYF

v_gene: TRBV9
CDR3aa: CASSRRRGAETYEQYF

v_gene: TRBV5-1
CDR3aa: CASSFVPGQPYGYTF

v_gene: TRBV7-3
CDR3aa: CASSQTGTTYNEQFF

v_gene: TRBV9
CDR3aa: CASSISGTGELFF

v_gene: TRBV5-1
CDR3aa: CASSLVGTLYEQYF

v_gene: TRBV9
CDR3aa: CASSVGGLTYNEQFF

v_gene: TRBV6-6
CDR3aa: CASASLGIGTDTQYF

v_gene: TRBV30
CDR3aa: CAWSVTSSTDTQYF

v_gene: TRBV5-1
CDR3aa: CASSLEGRGLDTQYF

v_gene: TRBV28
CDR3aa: CASSLFGQGRSLNTEAFF

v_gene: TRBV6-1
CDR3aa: CASSLTGGSGNTIYF